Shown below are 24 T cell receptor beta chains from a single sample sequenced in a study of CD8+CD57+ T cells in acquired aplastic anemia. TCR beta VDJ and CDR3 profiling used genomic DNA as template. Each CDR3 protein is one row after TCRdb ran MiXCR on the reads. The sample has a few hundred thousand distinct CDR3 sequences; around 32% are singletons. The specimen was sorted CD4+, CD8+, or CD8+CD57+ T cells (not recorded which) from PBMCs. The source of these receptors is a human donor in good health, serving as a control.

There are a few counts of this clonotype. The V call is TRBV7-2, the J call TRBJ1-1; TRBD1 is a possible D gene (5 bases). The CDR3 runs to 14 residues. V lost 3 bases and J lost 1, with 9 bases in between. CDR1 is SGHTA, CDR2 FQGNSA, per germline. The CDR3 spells CASSFDRSNTEAFF. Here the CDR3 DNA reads TGTGCCAGCAGCTTCGACAGATCGAACACTGAAGCTTTCTTT.

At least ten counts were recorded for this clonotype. CDR3 bases: TGTGCCAGCAGCCCGCGGGACAGATACTATGGCTACACCTTC. Translated, it gives CASSPRDRYYGYTF. The chain recombines TRBV7-9 with TRBJ1-2; 7 bases align to TRBD1. The CDR3 runs 14 residues. Germline assignment: CDR1 SEHNR and CDR2 FQNEAQ (reference sequence). Losses at the gene ends were 5 bases for V and 3 bases for J; bases not matched to a gene: 6.

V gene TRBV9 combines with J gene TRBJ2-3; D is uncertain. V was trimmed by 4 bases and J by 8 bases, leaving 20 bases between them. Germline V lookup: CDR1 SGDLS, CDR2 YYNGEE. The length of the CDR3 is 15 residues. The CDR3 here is CASSPEPLLAGTQYF. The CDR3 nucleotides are TGTGCCAGCAGCCCAGAACCCTTATTGGCAGGTACGCAGTATTTT.

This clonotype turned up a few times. The CDR3 DNA sequence: TGTGCCTGGAACCCTTTCAGCAATTCACCCCTCCACTTT. It specifies CAWNPFSNSPLHF. This rearrangement joins TRBV30 to TRBJ1-6, with D unresolved. Germline V gives CDR1 GTSNPN, CDR2 SVGIG (reference sequence). V lost 4 bases and J lost 7, with 11 bases in between. This CDR3 spans 13 amino acids.

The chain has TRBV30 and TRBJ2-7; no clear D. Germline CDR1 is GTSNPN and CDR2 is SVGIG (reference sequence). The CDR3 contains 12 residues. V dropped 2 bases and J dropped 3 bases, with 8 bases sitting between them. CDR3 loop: CAWSPSYYEQYF. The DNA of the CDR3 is TGTGCCTGGAGTCCCTCTTACTACGAGCAGTACTTC.

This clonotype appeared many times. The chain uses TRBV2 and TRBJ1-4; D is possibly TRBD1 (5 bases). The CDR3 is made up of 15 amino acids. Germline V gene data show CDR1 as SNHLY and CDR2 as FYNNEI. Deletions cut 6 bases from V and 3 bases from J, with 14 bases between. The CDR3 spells CASRFQGVANEKLFF. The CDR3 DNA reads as TGTGCCAGCAGATTCCAGGGTGTAGCTAATGAAAAACTGTTTTTT.

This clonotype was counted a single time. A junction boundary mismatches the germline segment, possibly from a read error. The CDR3 DNA follows: TGTGCCACCAGCAGGGGGCGGGGCGTAAACTATGACTACACCTTC. This translates into CATSRGRGVNYDYTF. The chain joins TRBV15 to TRBJ1-2, with D possibly TRBD1 on 5 matching bases. Germline values: CDR1 LNHNV, CDR2 YYDKDF (reference sequence). This CDR3 region has 15 residues.

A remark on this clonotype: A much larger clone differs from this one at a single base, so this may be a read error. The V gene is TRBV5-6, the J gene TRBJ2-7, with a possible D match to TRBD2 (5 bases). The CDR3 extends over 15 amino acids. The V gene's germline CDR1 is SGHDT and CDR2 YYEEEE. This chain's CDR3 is CASGLDWADSAEQYF. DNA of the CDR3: TGTGCCAGCGGCTTGGACTGGGCAGATTCGGCGGAGCAGTACTTC.

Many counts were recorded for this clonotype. CDR3 nucleotides: TGTGCCAGCATGGTTGGGACAGGGTACACTGAAGCTTTCTTT. Its translation: CASMVGTGYTEAFF. The rearrangement joins TRBV2 to TRBJ1-1, with 9 bases aligning to TRBD1. Germline V gene lookup returns CDR1 SNHLY and CDR2 FYNNEI. V lost 7 bases to trimming and J lost 3 bases; unmatched junction nucleotides: 6. The CDR3 sequence is 14 residues long.

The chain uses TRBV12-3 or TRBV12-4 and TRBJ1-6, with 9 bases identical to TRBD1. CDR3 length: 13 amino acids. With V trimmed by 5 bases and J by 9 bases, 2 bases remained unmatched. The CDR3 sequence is CASSMGQGSPLHF. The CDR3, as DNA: TGTGCCAGCAGTATGGGACAGGGTTCACCCCTCCACTTT.

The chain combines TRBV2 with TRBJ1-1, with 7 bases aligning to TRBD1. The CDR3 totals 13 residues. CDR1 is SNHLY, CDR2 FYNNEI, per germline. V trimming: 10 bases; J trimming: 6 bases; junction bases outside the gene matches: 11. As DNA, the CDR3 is TGTGCCACCTACATCAACAGGGGCGCTGAAGCTTTCTTT. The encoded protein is CATYINRGAEAFF. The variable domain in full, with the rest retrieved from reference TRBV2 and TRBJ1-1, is EPEVTQTPSHQVTQMGQEVILRCVPISNHLYFYWYRQILGQKVEFLVSFYNNEISEKSEIFDDQFSVERPDGSNFTLKIRSTKLEDSAMYFCATYINRGAEAFFGQGTRLTVV.

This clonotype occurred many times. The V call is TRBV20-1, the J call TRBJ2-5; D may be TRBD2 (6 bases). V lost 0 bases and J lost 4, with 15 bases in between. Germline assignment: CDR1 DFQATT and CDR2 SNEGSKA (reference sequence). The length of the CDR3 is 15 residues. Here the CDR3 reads CSARDRRQGGETQYF. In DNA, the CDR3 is TGCAGTGCTAGAGATCGTCGGCAGGGAGGAGAGACCCAGTACTTC.

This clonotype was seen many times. The CDR3 DNA reads as TGCAGTGCGGACAGGGCGCTTGGCAATGAGCAGTTCTTC. It is translated as CSADRALGNEQFF. V is TRBV20-1 and J is TRBJ2-1, with 8 bases aligning to TRBD1. V lost 6 bases to trimming and J lost 6 bases; unmatched junction nucleotides: 7. The germline V gene encodes CDR1 DFQATT and CDR2 SNEGSKA (reference sequence). The CDR3 is 13 amino acids.

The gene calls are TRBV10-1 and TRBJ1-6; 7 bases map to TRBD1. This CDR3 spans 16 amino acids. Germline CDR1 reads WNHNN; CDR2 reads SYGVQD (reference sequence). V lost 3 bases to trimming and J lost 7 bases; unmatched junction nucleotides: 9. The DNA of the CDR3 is TGCGCCAGCAGTGAAGTTGGGACAGCTACCAATTCACCCCTCCACTTT. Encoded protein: CASSEVGTATNSPLHF.

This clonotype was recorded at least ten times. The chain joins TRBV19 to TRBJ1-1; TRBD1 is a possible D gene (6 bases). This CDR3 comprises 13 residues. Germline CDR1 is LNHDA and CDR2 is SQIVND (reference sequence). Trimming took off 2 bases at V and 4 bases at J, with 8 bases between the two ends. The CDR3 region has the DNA TGTGCCAGTAGTATAAGACAGGCCACTGAAGCTTTCTTT. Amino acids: CASSIRQATEAFF.

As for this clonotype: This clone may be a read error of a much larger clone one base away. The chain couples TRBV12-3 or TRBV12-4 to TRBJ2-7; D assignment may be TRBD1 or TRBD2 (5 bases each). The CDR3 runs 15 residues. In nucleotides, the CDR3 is TGTGCCCGCAGTTTAGAGAGGGGTGCATCCTACGAGCAGTACTTC. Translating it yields CARSLERGASYEQYF.

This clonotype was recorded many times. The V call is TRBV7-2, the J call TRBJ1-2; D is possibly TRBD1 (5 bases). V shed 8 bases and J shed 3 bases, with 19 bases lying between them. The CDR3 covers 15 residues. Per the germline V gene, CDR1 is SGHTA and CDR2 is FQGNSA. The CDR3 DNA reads TGTGCCAGCCCCCAGGGCCCCCGTCTATACTATGGCTACACCTTC. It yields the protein CASPQGPRLYYGYTF.

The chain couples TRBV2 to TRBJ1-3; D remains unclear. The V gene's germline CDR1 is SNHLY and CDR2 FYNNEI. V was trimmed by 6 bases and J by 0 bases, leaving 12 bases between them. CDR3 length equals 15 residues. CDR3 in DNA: TGTGCCAGCAGCTTTAGCTCGCTCTCTGGAAACACCATATATTTT. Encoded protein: CASSFSSLSGNTIYF.

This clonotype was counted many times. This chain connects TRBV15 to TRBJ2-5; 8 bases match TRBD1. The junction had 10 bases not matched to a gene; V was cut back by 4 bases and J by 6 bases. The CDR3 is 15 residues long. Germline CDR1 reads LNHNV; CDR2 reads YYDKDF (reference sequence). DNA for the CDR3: TGTGCCACCAGCAATGGGGCAGGGGGCTTGAAGACCCAGTACTTC. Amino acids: CATSNGAGGLKTQYF.

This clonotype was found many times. CDR3 sequence reads: CASSYLGWGQYYNEQFF. In nucleotides, the CDR3 is TGTGCCAGCAGCTACCTGGGCTGGGGACAGTACTACAATGAGCAGTTCTTC. The chain carries TRBV11-2 and TRBJ2-1, with 7 bases that match TRBD1. The CDR3 loop spans 17 amino acids. The V gene end was trimmed by 4 bases and the J gene end by 3 bases; junction bases not matched to a gene: 12. The germline V gene encodes CDR1 SGHAT and CDR2 FQNNGV.

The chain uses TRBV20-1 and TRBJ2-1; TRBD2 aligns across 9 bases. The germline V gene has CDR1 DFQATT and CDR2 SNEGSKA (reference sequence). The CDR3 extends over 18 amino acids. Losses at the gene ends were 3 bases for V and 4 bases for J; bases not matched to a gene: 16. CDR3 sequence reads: CSARALGGGRGKYNEQFF. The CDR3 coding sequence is TGCAGTGCTAGGGCGTTAGGTGGCGGGAGGGGCAAATACAATGAGCAGTTCTTC.

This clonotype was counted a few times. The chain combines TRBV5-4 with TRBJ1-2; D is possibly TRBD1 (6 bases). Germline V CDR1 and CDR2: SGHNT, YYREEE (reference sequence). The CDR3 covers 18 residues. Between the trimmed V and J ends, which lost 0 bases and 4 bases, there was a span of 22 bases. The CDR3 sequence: CASSLGGAQGNLGYGYTF. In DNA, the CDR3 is TGTGCCAGCAGCTTGGGGGGGGCGCAGGGGAACCTAGGCTATGGCTACACCTTC.

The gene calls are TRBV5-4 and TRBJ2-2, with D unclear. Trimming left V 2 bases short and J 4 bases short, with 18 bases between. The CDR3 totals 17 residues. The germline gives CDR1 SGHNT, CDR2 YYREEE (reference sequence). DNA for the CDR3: TGTGCCAGCAGCTTTGGCTTTATGTCGTCGGGCACCGGGGAGCTGTTTTTT. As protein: CASSFGFMSSGTGELFF.

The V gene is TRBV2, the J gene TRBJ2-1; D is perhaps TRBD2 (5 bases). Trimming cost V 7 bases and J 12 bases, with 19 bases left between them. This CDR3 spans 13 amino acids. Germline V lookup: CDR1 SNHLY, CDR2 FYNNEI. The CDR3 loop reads CASIVGSTDTQFF. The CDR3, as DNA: TGTGCCAGCATAGTGGGGAGCACAGATACGCAGTTCTTC.